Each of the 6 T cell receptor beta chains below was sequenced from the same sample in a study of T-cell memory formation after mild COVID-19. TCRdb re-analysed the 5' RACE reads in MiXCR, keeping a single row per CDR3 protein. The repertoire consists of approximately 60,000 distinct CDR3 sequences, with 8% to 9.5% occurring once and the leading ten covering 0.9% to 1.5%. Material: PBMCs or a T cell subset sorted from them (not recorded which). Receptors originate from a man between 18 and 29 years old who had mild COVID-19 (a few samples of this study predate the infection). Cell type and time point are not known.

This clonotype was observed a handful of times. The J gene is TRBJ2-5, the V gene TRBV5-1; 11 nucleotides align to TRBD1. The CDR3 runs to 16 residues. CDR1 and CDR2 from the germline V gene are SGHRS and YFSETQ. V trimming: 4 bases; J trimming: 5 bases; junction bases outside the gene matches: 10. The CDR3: CASSDTPGQGGETQYF. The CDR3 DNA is TGCGCCAGCAGCGATACTCCGGGACAGGGGGGGGAGACCCAGTACTTC.

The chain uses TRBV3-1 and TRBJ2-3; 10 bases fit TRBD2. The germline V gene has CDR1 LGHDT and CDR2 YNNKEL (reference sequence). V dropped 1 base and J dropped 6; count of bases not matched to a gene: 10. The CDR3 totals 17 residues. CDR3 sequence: CASSQVLELAGLDTQYF. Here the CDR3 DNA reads TGTGCCAGCAGCCAAGTGCTTGAACTAGCGGGGCTCGATACGCAGTATTTT.

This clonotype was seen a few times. CDR3 in DNA: TGTGCCAGCAGTACCGGGACACGGTCTGGCTACACCTTC. It encodes CASSTGTRSGYTF. V and J are TRBV12-3 or TRBV12-4 and TRBJ1-2; weak D call: TRBD1 (6 bases). The CDR3 has 13 amino acids. Trimming pared 5 bases from V and 7 bases from J, leaving 14 bases between.

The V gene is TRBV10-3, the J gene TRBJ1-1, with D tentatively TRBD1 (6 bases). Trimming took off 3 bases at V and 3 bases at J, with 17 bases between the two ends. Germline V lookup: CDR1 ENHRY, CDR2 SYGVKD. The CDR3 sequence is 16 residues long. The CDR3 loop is CAISDPTGFRDTEAFF. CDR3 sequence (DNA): TGTGCCATCAGTGACCCTACAGGGTTCAGGGACACTGAAGCTTTCTTT.

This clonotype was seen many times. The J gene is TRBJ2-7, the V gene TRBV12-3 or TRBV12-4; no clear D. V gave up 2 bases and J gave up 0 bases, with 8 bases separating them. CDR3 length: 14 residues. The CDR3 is CASSLSYSSYEQYF. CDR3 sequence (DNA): TGTGCCAGCAGTTTAAGCTATTCCTCCTACGAGCAGTACTTC.

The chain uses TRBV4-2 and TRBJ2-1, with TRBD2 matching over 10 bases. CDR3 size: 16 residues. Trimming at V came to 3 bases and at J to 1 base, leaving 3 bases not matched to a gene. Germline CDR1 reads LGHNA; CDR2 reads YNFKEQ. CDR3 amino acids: CASSQVSGGSYNEQFF. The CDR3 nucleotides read TGTGCCAGCAGCCAGGTTAGCGGGGGGTCCTACAATGAGCAGTTCTTC.